This T cell receptor beta chain appears in the sequencing data of a study of monozygotic twins with inflammatory bowel disease. Germline CDR1 and CDR2: MNHEY and SVGAGI. This CDR3 comprises 13 residues. From its re-call of the 5' RACE reads, TCRdb lists each CDR3 protein once, without DNA. The sample table includes approximately 390,000 distinct CDR3 sequences. The receptor was derived from a human donor with ulcerative colitis or Crohn's disease, or a healthy co-twin of an affected twin (not recorded which). The rearrangement joins TRBV6-5 to TRBJ2-3; the TCRdb call, TRBD2, lacks DNA for checking. Sequencing was done on a sample of blood. The CDR3 sequence is CASRTSLQDTQYF.